The next 10 T cell receptor beta chains were all read from a single sample in a study of T cells in localized non-small cell lung cancer. The method was immunoSEQ multiplex PCR; TCRdb's version includes in-frame clones alone and lacks a portion of them. The sample has roughly 38,000 clones, around nine tenths seen once; the top ten hold about 2.8%. Specimen: peripheral blood, collected before any cancer treatment. These receptor sequences come from a female donor of 60 years or more with stage I squamous cell lung carcinoma.

The DNA of the CDR3 is TGTGCTAGTGCCTATCTGGGAGGGGAGACCCAGTACTTC. Its translation is CASAYLGGETQYF. The chain employs TRBV12-5 and TRBJ2-5, with 7 bases that match TRBD2. The CDR3 totals 13 residues. With 7 bases clipped from V and 5 bases from J, the junction kept 7 bases outside the gene matches. Per germline, CDR1 LGHNT and CDR2 FRNRAP.

This chain connects TRBV5-1 to TRBJ2-4; no reliable D call. Trimming took 5 bases from V and 7 from J, leaving 13 bases between them. CDR3 length equals 13 residues. Germline CDR1 and CDR2: SGHRS and YFSETQ. CDR3 DNA: TGCGCCAGCAGGCCCGGGCCCCAGAACATTCAGTACTTC. This gives the protein CASRPGPQNIQYF.

In this sample, this clone turned up once. The V gene is TRBV5-1, the J gene TRBJ2-7; 8 bases agree with TRBD2. CDR3 size: 15 residues. Germline assignment: CDR1 SGHRS and CDR2 YFSETQ. Losses at the gene ends were 1 base for V and 6 bases for J; bases not matched to a gene: 9. The CDR3 sequence: CASSLSQASGREQYF. The CDR3 DNA reads TGCGCCAGCAGCTTGAGTCAGGCTAGCGGGCGCGAGCAGTACTTC.

This chain uses TRBV7-2 with TRBJ2-7; maybe TRBD1 (6 bases). Germline-derived CDR1 and CDR2 are SGHTA and FQGNSA. V lost 5 bases and J 2 bases, leaving 13 bases between the germline ends. This CDR3 is 14 amino acids long. This CDR3 reads CASSLGQFPYEQYF. As DNA, the CDR3 is TGTGCCAGCAGCCTTGGACAGTTTCCCTACGAGCAGTACTTC.

V is TRBV4-3 and J is TRBJ2-1; tentatively, D is TRBD2 (5 bases). CDR1 and CDR2 from the germline V gene are LGHNA and YSLEER. The CDR3 has 16 residues. V was clipped by 1 base and J by 4 bases, with 14 bases between them. Here the CDR3 reads CASSQGTRPAYNEQFF. The DNA of the CDR3 is TGCGCCAGCAGCCAAGGGACTCGCCCCGCATACAATGAGCAGTTCTTC.

The count of this clone is one. The chain recombines TRBV29-1 with TRBJ1-2; 10 bases match TRBD1. The CDR3 covers 13 residues. Germline CDR1 and CDR2: SQVTM and ANQGSEA. The V gene end was trimmed by 7 bases and the J gene end by 6 bases; junction bases not matched to a gene: 8. The DNA of the CDR3 is TGCAGCGGCAGGACAGGGGGGCGTGATGGCTACACCTTC. Amino acid sequence: CSGRTGGRDGYTF. The variable domain in full, completed from reference TRBV29-1 and TRBJ1-2, reads SAVISQKPSRDICQRGTSLTIQCQVDSQVTMMFWYRQQPGQSLTLIATANQGSEATYESGFVIDKFPISRPNLTFSTLTVSNMSPEDSSIYLCSGRTGGRDGYTFGSGTRLTVV.

The V and J genes are TRBV2 and TRBJ2-5; D is unclear. With 6 bases removed from V and 1 base from J, the gap between germline ends came to 12 bases. CDR3 size: 14 residues. Germline V lookup: CDR1 SNHLY, CDR2 FYNNEI. In nucleotides, the CDR3 is TGTGCCAGCAGGGGAATAGCATTCCAAGAGACCCAGTACTTC. Residues: CASRGIAFQETQYF.

This chain connects TRBV7-9 to TRBJ1-2, with a tentative D call TRBD1 (6 bases). V dropped 1 base and J dropped 2 bases, with 11 bases sitting between them. Germline CDR1 SEHNR, CDR2 FQNEAQ (reference sequence). The CDR3 has 15 residues. CDR3 bases: TGTGCCAGCAGCTTAGTACAGGGAACCAACTATGGCTACACCTTC. Encoded protein: CASSLVQGTNYGYTF.

This chain links TRBV30 with TRBJ1-2; no clear D. There are 15 residues in the CDR3. V lost 3 bases to trimming and J lost 2 bases, with 16 bases between them. Per the germline V gene, CDR1 is GTSNPN and CDR2 is SVGIG (reference sequence). This CDR3 reads CAWSPERILNYGYTF. CDR3 bases: TGTGCCTGGAGCCCGGAGAGAATATTGAACTATGGCTACACCTTC. The complete variable domain, with remaining parts taken from reference TRBV30 and TRBJ1-2, reads SQTIHQWPATLVQPVGSPLSLECTVEGTSNPNLYWYRQAAGRGLQLLFYSVGIGQISSEVPQNLSASRPQDRQFILSSKKLLLSDSGFYLCAWSPERILNYGYTFGSGTRLTVV.

CDR3: CASSYGAGNALGYTF. The CDR3 DNA follows: TGTGCCAGCAGTTACGGGGCAGGGAATGCCCTCGGCTACACCTTC. The chain joins TRBV6-6 to TRBJ1-2; perhaps TRBD1 as D (5 bases). CDR1 is MNHNY and CDR2 is SVGAGI in the germline V gene (reference sequence). The CDR3 is 15 amino acids. Trimming pared 2 bases from V and 8 bases from J, leaving 18 bases between.